The clone carrying this T cell receptor (beta chain) was seen only a few times. Its antigen is as yet unknown. This CDR3 comprises 14 residues. CDR1 SGDLS and CDR2 YYNGEE come from the germline V gene. The V and J ends lost 5 bases and 4 bases, in that order; junction bases with no gene match: 4. This sample was included in a study of blood T cells in healthy people across ages. Study observations and caveats: Diversity was higher, and naive CD4+ cells more numerous, in long-lived donors than in aged donors. Roughly linear declines in TCR beta diversity per million T cells occurred with age.

Donors were healthy Caucasian individuals from Russia aged roughly 6 to 100. Sample-barcoded 5' priming and a J-beta primer mix drove a second PCR of about 6 to 11 cycles. A 12-random-nucleotide template-switch adaptor tagged each cDNA molecule. TCRdb processed the 5' RACE reads anew with MiXCR; each CDR3 protein has one entry. The sample carries around 870,000 distinct CDR3 sequences, 29% recorded once. V gene TRBV9 combines with J gene TRBJ2-2, with 8 nucleotides matching TRBD1. This clonotype was obtained from a woman of 80 years or more in good health. Source material: blood. The CDR3 loop is CASSSGQVTGELFF. The DNA of the CDR3 is TGTGCCAGCAGTTCGGGACAGGTCACCGGGGAGCTGTTTTTT.